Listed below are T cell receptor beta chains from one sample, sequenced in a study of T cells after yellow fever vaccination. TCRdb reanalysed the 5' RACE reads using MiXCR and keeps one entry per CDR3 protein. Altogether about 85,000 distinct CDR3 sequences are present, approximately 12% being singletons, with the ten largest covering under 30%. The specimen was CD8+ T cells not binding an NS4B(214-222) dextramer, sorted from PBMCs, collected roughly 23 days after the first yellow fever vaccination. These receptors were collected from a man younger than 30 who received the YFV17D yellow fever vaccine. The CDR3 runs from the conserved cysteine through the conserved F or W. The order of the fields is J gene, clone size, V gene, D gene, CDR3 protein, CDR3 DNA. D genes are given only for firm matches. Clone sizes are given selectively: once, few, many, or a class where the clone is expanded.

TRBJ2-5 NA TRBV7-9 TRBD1 CASSMGQGFLQETQYF TGTGCCAGCAGCATGGGACAGGGGTTCTTACAAGAGACCCAGTACTTC
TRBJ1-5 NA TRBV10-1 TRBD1 CASSESGQGKQPQHF TGCGCCAGCAGTGAGTCGGGACAGGGGAAACAGCCCCAGCATTTT
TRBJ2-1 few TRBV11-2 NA CASRHGVGYNEQFF TGTGCCAGCCGCCATGGGGTGGGTTACAATGAGCAGTTCTTC
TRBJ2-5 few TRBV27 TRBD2 CASSPRSGGRRETQYF TGTGCCAGCAGTCCTCGTAGCGGGGGCCGAAGGGAGACCCAGTACTTC
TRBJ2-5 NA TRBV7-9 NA CASSLLAFHETQYF TGTGCCAGCAGCTTACTGGCATTCCACGAGACCCAGTACTTC
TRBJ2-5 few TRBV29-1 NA CSVETGETQETQYF TGCAGCGTTGAAACCGGAGAGACACAAGAGACCCAGTACTTC
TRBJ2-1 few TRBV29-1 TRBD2 CSVPFSGDSYNEQFF TGCAGCGTCCCTTTTAGCGGGGACTCCTACAATGAGCAGTTCTTC
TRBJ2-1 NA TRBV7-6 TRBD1 CASSLARDRGRDEQFF TGTGCCAGCAGCTTAGCCCGGGACAGGGGTAGGGATGAGCAGTTCTTC
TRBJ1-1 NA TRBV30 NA CAWSVTTEAFF TGTGCCTGGAGTGTGACGACTGAAGCTTTCTTT
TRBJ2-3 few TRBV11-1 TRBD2 CASSTSGLAGWSTDTQYF TGTGCCAGCAGCACATCGGGACTAGCGGGGTGGAGCACAGATACGCAGTATTTT
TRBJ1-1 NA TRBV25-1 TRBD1 CASSGWGTGKLAFF TGTGCCAGCAGTGGCTGGGGGACAGGGAAGCTTGCTTTCTTT
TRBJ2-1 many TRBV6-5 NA CASSYEQLSFNEQFF TGTGCCAGCAGTTATGAACAACTATCCTTCAATGAGCAGTTCTTC
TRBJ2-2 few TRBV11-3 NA CASSLEGAGELFF TGTGCCAGCAGCTTGGAGGGTGCCGGGGAGCTGTTTTTT
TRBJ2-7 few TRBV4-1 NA CASSQVVSSYEQYF TGCGCCAGCAGCCAAGTAGTAAGCTCCTACGAGCAGTACTTC
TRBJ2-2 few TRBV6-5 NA CASSYQRTGELFF TGTGCCAGCAGTTACCAGAGGACCGGGGAGCTGTTTTTT
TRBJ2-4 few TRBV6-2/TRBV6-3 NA CASSYSVAKNIQYF TGTGCCAGCAGTTACTCTGTAGCCAAAAACATTCAGTACTTC
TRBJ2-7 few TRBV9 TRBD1 CASSVLDRGYEQYF TGTGCCAGCAGCGTTCTGGACAGGGGCTACGAGCAGTACTTC
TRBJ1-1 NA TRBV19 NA CASSIEYWSQTEAFF TGTGCCAGTAGTATAGAGTATTGGTCCCAGACTGAAGCTTTCTTT
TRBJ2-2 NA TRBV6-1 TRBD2 CASIRLAGANTGELFF TGTGCCAGCATAAGGCTAGCGGGGGCGAACACCGGGGAGCTGTTTTTT
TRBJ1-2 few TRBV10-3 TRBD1 CAISESAGTGSGYTF TGTGCCATCAGTGAGTCAGCCGGGACAGGGTCTGGCTACACCTTC
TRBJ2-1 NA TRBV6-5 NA CASRSWNIGPYNEQFF TGTGCCAGCCGTTCTTGGAACATCGGGCCCTACAATGAGCAGTTCTTC
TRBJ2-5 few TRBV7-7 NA CASTRTRGGQETQYF TGTGCTAGCACCCGGACGAGGGGGGGACAAGAGACCCAGTACTTC
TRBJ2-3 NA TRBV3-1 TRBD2 CASRFSGAADTQYF TGTGCCAGCAGGTTTAGCGGGGCCGCAGATACGCAGTATTTT
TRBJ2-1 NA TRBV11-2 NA CASSLDRGAYNEQFF TGTGCCAGCAGCTTAGATAGGGGGGCCTACAATGAGCAGTTCTTC
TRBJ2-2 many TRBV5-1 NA CASSDRAGELFF TGCGCCAGCTCAGATCGCGCCGGGGAGCTGTTTTTT
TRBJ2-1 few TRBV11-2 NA CASSLGGDGSYNEQFF TGTGCCAGCAGCTTAGGCGGGGACGGCTCCTACAATGAGCAGTTCTTC
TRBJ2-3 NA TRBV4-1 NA CASSPTSFQSFSTDTQYF TGCGCCAGCAGCCCCACTAGCTTCCAATCCTTTAGCACAGATACGCAGTATTTT
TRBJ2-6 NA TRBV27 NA CASSARRSGANVLTF TGTGCCAGCAGTGCTAGACGCTCTGGGGCCAACGTCCTGACTTTC
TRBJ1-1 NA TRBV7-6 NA CASSGRGLNTEAFF TGTGCCAGCAGCGGCAGGGGATTGAACACTGAAGCTTTCTTT
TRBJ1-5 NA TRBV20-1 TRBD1 CSARDQQGNQPQHF TGCAGTGCTAGAGATCAACAGGGGAATCAGCCCCAGCATTTT
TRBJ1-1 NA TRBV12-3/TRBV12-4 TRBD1 CASSPRTGLMNTEAFF TGTGCCAGCAGTCCCCGGACAGGATTGATGAACACTGAAGCTTTCTTT
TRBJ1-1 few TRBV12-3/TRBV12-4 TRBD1 CASRGTTGVIAFF TGTGCCAGCAGGGGGACCACAGGGGTGATAGCTTTCTTT